This paragraph reports one T cell receptor beta chain. What antigen it recognizes has not been identified. Within one base of it there is no much larger clone, and no base qualities were kept. The library relied on 5' RACE. Sequencing used an Illumina HiSeq 2500. A second roughly 7 to 11 cycle PCR used a sample-barcoded 5' primer and a J-beta primer mix. Each TCR beta cDNA molecule received a unique molecular identifier from a template-switch 5' adaptor carrying 12 random nucleotides. Each sample yielded at least 2.5 million CDR3-containing paired-end reads. All of the RNA was converted into first-strand cDNA using the Mint cDNA synthesis kit, with a TRBC-specific oligonucleotide serving as the primer. All cDNA was treated with uracil-DNA glycosylase and then went through a first 18-cycle PCR with the universal primers M1SS and BC2_uni_R. As for the original processing: For normalization, 1 million high-quality reads, each with a distinct molecular identifier, were randomly selected from each sample. Instead of being binned into consensus sequences, reads with shared molecular identifiers were discarded. CDR3 identification, clonotype clustering and error correction used MiTCR with a Q25 quality threshold and the strictest error-elimination algorithm. Lower-bound total TCR beta diversity was estimated with a nonparametric unseen species model using Euler transformation. The raw public data were reprocessed by TCRdb itself: fastp quality trimming at Q25, MiXCR clonotype calling, in-frame beta chains only. Every distinct CDR3 protein forms one entry, paired with its most common genes and DNA. For this entry, the V and J calls and clone size follow TCRdb and not the study's own pipeline. Recorded for this sample are about 620,000 distinct CDR3 sequences; 20% to 25% of them occurred a single time. The ten largest clones represent roughly 3.4% of the sample.

These data originate in a study of blood T cells in healthy people across ages (dated by TCRdb to between 2015 and 2017). Regarding the complete study: In model experiments, template switching captured roughly one uniquely barcoded TCR beta cDNA molecule for every two T cells. Age-related changes in TCR beta repertoire diversity were measured in the study by deep sequencing normalized with unique cDNA molecular identifiers. Four age groups were formed from the donors: young (average approximately 15 years), middle-aged (roughly 38), aged (approximately 60) and long-lived (approximately 78). To avoid experimental bias, donors of different ages were distributed randomly across sequencing lanes. Using the same blood draw, the study looked at two additional independent replicas of 1 million unique cDNA reads for two donors, one aged 18 to 30 and the other aged 80 or older. Overall study results and their limits: Because profiling used bulk unsorted PBMCs, naive and antigen-experienced compartments could not be compared conclusively. Estimates of total diversity based on one million sequenced T cells were considered lower bounds and underestimates. The long-lived group showed more naive CD4+ T cells, fewer expanded clones and increased TCR diversity than the aged group, suggesting age selection. Observed TCR beta diversity per million T cells fell roughly linearly with age, and a significant reduction was already apparent by age roughly 41. Because donor CMV infection status was unknown, age-related changes in expanded clonotypes were potentially confounded. Observed TCR beta diversity correlated strongly with the percentage of naive T cells measured by flow cytometry.

Systemically healthy Caucasian individuals from Russia, 35 to 50 in total and aged about 6 to 95 years, were included as donors. Roughly 9.5 milliliters of peripheral blood were drawn from each donor into EDTA-treated Vacutainer tubes. Ficoll-Paque density-gradient centrifugation was used to isolate PBMCs, with at least 6 million obtained per sample. Trizol reagent was used to extract total RNA from PBMCs, with at least 5.5 micrograms per sample. The percentages of naive CD45RAhigh/CD27high T cells were determined by flow cytometry on a PBMC aliquot from every donor. The CDR3 sequence holds 12 residues, the cysteine and phenylalanine included. The CDR3 DNA has 36 bases and is translated from base 1. V is clipped by 2 bases and J by 12 bases, and the sequence between their germline boundaries is 14 bases long. CDR1 and CDR2, looked up from the germline V gene (reference sequence), are DFQATT and SNEGSKA.

Sequencing was carried out using blood. The V gene is TRBV20-1 and the J gene is TRBJ2-4; TRBD1 is perhaps the D gene, given 6 matching bases. The source of this sequence is a man aged 70-80 years in good health. The CDR3 sequence is CSARQGPMSQYF. The DNA reads as follows: TGCAGTGCTAGACAGGGGCCCATGAGTCAGTACTTC.